This T cell receptor (delta chain) was profiled in a study of gamma-delta T cells after stem cell transplantation (TCRdb year 2016). The table lists this clone with a few counts. Its antigen is not yet known. A read error is likely here: a far larger clone is one base away. At the DNA level, this CDR3 is encoded by other sequences in the same sample as well. Including the terminal cysteine and phenylalanine, the CDR3 comprises 18 residues. The retained sequence is limited to the CDR3, 54 bases, with the frame set at the first base. The junction shows trimming of 2 bases on V and 0 bases on J, and the gene matches do not reach 10 bases of it. Via the germline V gene, CDR1 is GEAIGNYY and CDR2 EKD. To prepare the library, RT-PCR was applied. Sequenced using an Illumina MiSeq. TCRdb called clones from the public reads with CATT, and repeated DNA sequences were later combined into one row. The sample table shows 2,000 or so delta-chain clones, and approximately 17% are seen once. Jointly, the top ten make up roughly 70% of the sample.

This TCR derives from a human donor. It is not recorded whose cells these are; they may come from a transplant donor. This receptor chain uses TRDV2 and TRDJ1, with 11 bases in between that match TRDD3. The source material was gamma-delta T cells. The CDR3 loop reads CACDIVGDTRSYTDKLIF. The bases read TGTGCCTGTGACATAGTGGGGGATACGCGGTCTTACACCGATAAACTCATCTTT.